The source of this T cell receptor beta chain is a study of shared clonotypes between healthy human individuals (TCRdb year 2020). Study-wide context: The cohort included three men and two women between 18 and 49 years of age. To increase sequencing depth and limit assay-specific biases, TCR repertoire library preparation and sequencing were carried out by different laboratories using diverse techniques. To estimate repertoire size and how much clonotype sharing occurs between individuals, the study deeply sequenced the blood TCR repertoires of five healthy adults. For each donor, CD4 naive and CD4 memory were each given three plates, CD8 naive was given two plates, and CD8 memory was given one plate. Between about 0.85 and 8.9 billion PBMCs per donor were obtained by leukapheresis. What the authors observed across the whole study: Only blood was sampled, and tissue TCR repertoires likely differ from those in blood. Based on pairwise subsampling, the degree of clonotype sharing among donors was expected to be affected by sequencing depth. Even with the large sequencing depth, rarefaction of the sorted-subset datasets indicated that sequencing was incomplete. Compared with non-shared clonotypes, clonotypes shared by all four sorted-subset donors had higher generation probabilities. Because the study included only a small number of donors, the genetic and exposure-history diversity represented was limited. About 4.5% of naive CD4, 3% to 3.5% of naive CD8, approximately 2% of memory CD4, and 0.4% of memory CD8 clonotypes were shared across a few donors. Estimated clonotype richness was generally larger for naive than for memory subsets.

TCR CDR3 regions were amplified from genomic DNA by multiplex PCR using the deep immunoSEQ assay. Extracted genomic DNA from each cell subset was distributed evenly across all wells of several immunoSEQ 96-well plates, and each plate was treated as a replicate. For sorted subsets, approximately 190 ng genomic DNA, equal to some 28,000 T cell genomes, was loaded into each replicate PCR. Purified libraries were measured with a Qubit 3.0 fluorometer, size-checked on a Bioanalyzer 2100, and measured again with the KAPA Library Quantification kit. Every immunoSEQ 96-well plate was sequenced on a separate single-read 150-cycle Illumina NextSeq 550 flow cell. Per the original workflow: Because only junctional sequences without quality scores were contained in the immunoSEQ output, filtering matching that applied to full-length reads could not be performed. To assign V/J genes and CDR3, sequences were annotated using PyIR, a Python wrapper for IgBLAST v1.9, with IMGT germline references. Reads were removed for weak V/J assignments (E-value above 1e-6), missing CDR3, stop codons, out-of-frame junctions, or ambiguous translated residues. V3J clonotypes were defined as sequences sharing an identical inferred V gene, J gene, and CDR3 amino acid sequence. The percentage overlap between two repertoires was calculated by dividing the number of shared unique clonotypes by the size of the smaller repertoire. Repertoire richness was assessed with RTK rarefaction, the Chao1 estimator, and Recon v2.1 estimates of unobserved clonotypes. OLGA was used to compute generation probabilities for all TCRbeta clonotypes that the gDNA method yielded from a handful of donors. The table comes from immuneACCESS by way of TCRdb, which keeps in-frame sequences with V and J called. Part of the clones is missing from these tables; in studies checked, under half for an unresolved V gene and the rest for unknown reasons. The V and J calls and clone size were taken over from that table, and D and trimming were inferred from the DNA. The sample data list about 980,000 clones, and around three quarters of these were observed just once. The ten largest clonotypes hold approximately 1.5% of the sample.

The donors were healthy, HIV-negative adults with no recently reported acute infections or vaccinations. Every donor was a Caucasian adult residing in Nashville, Tennessee, USA. CD4+ T cells were enriched through magnetic negative selection, after which naive cells were positively selected on CD45RA and the remaining negative fraction served as the memory subset. After blood collection by leukapheresis, PBMCs were isolated using Ficoll-Histopaque density gradient centrifugation and then cryopreserved in the vapor phase of liquid nitrogen. Purity and quantity of every magnetically sorted T cell population were checked by analytical flow cytometry. Genomic DNA was isolated from every sorted fraction and measured by UV absorbance on a Nanodrop 2000c. About this clone itself: Its antigen is not yet known. Per-base quality was not reported, and no clone a single base away is much larger than it. This CDR3 is also generated by other DNA sequences in the sample.

The germline V gene (reference sequence) provides CDR1 SEHNR and CDR2 FQNEAQ. The CDR3 runs 13 residues from the cysteine to the phenylalanine. Only the CDR3 DNA stays, 39 bases, in frame from base 1. Trimming removed 2 bases from V and 3 bases from J, leaving 8 bases between the germline ends. The receptor was isolated from a man aged 18-30 years in good health. This chain joins TRBV7-9 to TRBJ2-7; the D gene is perhaps TRBD2, from 5 matching bases. The sequencing input was memory CD4+ T cells sorted from blood. The sample's cell subset or site label, in plain terms: CD45RA-negative fraction. Read as DNA, the sequence is TGTGCCAGCAGCTTAAGAGCGGACTACGAGCAGTACTTC. The translation is CASSLRADYEQYF.